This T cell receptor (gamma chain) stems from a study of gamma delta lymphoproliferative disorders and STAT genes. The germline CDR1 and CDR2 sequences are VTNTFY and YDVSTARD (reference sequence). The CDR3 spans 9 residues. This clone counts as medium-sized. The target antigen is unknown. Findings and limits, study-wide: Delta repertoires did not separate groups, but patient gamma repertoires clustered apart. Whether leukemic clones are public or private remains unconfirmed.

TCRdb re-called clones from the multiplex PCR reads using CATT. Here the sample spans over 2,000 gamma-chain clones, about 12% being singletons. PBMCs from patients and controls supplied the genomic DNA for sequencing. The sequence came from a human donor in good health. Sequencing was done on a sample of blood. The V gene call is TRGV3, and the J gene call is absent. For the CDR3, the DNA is TGTGCCGCTAGACAAGAAAAGGTCTTT. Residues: CAARQEKVF.